In this sample, the clone carrying this TCR beta chain turned up a few times. Its antigen remains unknown. This record belongs to a study of blood T cells in healthy people across ages. Study-wide context: Roughly one uniquely barcoded beta molecule per two T cells was captured.

From germline, CDR1 is SGHRS and CDR2 YFSETQ. The CDR3 is 18 residues long. Trimming removed 4 bases at V and 6 bases at J, with 26 bases between. Primers used in a second PCR of about 7 to 12 cycles were a sample-barcoded 5' primer and a J-beta primer mix. All samples yielded 2.5 million or more CDR3-containing paired-end reads. MiXCR was run by TCRdb on the 5' RACE reads, yielding one entry per CDR3 protein. Of around 800,000 distinct CDR3 sequences listed, about 53% are singletons. Study results and caveats: TCR beta diversity was tightly associated with the proportion of naive T cells.

Per-sample PBMC isolation yielded at least 6.5 million cells. This chain links TRBV5-1 with TRBJ2-1; tentatively, D is TRBD2 (7 bases). This receptor was obtained from a man older than 75 in good health. The sample was blood. CDR3 amino acids: CASSPWTAWGGQTNEQFF. Written as DNA, the CDR3 is TGCGCCAGCAGCCCTTGGACAGCTTGGGGGGGCCAAACCAATGAGCAGTTCTTC.